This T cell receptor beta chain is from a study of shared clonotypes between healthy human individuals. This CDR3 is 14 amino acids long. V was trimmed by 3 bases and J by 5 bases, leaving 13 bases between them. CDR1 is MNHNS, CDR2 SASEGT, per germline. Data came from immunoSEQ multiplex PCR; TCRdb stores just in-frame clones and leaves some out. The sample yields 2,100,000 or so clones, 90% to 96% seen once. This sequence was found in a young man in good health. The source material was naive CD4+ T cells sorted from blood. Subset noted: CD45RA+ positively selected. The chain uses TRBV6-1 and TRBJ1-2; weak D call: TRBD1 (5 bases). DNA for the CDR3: TGTGCCAGCAGTGACCCCCGACAGAAGTATGGCTACACCTTC. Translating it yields CASSDPRQKYGYTF.